What follows describes a single TCR beta chain. Its target is not known. CDR3 length: 12 amino acids. Germline V gene sequence: CDR1 SGHDN, CDR2 FVKESK. Trimming cost V 8 bases and J 5 bases, with 13 bases left between them. PCR was performed a second time for 7 to 11 cycles using a sample-barcoded 5' primer and a J-beta primer mix. TCRdb re-derived calls from the 5' RACE reads in MiXCR, one entry per CDR3 protein. The sample has roughly 830,000 distinct CDR3 sequences, roughly 60% seen once. These data are taken from a study of blood T cells in healthy people across ages. General study findings and limits: Diversity was estimated from one million T cells, and these estimates were considered underestimates.

The receptor was isolated from a man younger than 40 in good health. The chain is built from TRBV14 and TRBJ2-7, with D uncertain. Sequenced sample: blood. The CDR3 DNA sequence: TGTGCCAGCGGCCTCGAGTTGGACGAGCAGTACTTC. Translating it yields CASGLELDEQYF.